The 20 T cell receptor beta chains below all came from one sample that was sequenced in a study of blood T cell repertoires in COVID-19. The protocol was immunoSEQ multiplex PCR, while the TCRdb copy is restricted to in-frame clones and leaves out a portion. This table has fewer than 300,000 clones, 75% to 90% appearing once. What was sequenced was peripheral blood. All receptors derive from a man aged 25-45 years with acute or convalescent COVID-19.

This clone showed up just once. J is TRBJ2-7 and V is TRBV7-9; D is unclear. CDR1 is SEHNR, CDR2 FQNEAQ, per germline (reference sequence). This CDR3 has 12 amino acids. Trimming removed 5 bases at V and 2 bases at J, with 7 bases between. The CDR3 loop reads CASSRPAYEQYF. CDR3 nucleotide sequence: TGTGCCAGCAGCCGTCCGGCCTACGAGCAGTACTTC. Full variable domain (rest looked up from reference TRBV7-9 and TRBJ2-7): DTGVSQNPRHKITKRGQNVTFRCDPISEHNRLYWYRQTLGQGPEFLTYFQNEAQLEKSRLLSDRFSAERPKGSFSTLEIQRTEQGDSAMYLCASSRPAYEQYFGPGTRLTVT.

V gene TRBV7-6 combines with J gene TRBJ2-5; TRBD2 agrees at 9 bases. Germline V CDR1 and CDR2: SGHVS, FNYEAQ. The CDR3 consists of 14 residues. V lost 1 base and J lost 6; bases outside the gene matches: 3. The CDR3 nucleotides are TGTGCCAGCAGCTTAGGGCGGGGGGGACAGACCCAGTACTTC. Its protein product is CASSLGRGGQTQYF.

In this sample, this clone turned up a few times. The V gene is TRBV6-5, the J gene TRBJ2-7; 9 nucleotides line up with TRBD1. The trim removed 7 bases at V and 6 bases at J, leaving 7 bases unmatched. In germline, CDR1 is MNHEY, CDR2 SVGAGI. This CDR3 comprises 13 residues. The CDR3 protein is CASKGTGNSEQYF. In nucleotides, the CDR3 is TGTGCCAGCAAAGGGACAGGGAATAGCGAGCAGTACTTC.

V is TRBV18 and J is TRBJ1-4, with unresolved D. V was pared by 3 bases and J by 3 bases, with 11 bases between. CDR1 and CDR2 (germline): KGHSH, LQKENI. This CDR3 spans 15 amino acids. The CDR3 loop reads CASSPPGTANEKLFF. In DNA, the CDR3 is TGTGCCAGCTCACCTCCAGGTACAGCTAATGAAAAACTGTTTTTT.

The chain's CDR3 is CASSRGYEQYF. CDR3 in DNA: TGTGCCAGCAGCCGGGGCTACGAGCAGTACTTC. The chain recombines TRBV11-2 with TRBJ2-7, with a weak D call TRBD2 (5 bases). The germline V gene has CDR1 SGHAT and CDR2 FQNNGV. V shed 5 bases and J shed 3 bases, with 5 bases lying between them. This CDR3 region has 11 residues.

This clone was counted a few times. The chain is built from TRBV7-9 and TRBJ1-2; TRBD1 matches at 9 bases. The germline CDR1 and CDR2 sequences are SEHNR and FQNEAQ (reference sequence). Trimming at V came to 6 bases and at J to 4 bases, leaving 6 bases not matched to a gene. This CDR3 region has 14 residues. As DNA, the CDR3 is TGTGCCAGCAGTTGGACAGGGGTTGCCTATGGCTACACCTTC. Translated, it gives CASSWTGVAYGYTF.

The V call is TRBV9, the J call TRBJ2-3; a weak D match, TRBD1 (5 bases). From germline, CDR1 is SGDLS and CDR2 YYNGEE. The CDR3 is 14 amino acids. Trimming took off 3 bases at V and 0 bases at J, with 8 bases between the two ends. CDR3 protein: CASSGQGSTDTQYF. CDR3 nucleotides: TGTGCCAGCAGCGGGCAGGGTAGCACAGATACGCAGTATTTT.

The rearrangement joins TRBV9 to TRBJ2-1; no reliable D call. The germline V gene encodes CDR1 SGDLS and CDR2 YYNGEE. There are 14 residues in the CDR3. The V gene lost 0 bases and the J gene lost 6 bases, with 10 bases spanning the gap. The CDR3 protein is CASSVDRGRNEQFF. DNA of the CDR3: TGTGCCAGCAGCGTAGATCGAGGTCGCAATGAGCAGTTCTTC.

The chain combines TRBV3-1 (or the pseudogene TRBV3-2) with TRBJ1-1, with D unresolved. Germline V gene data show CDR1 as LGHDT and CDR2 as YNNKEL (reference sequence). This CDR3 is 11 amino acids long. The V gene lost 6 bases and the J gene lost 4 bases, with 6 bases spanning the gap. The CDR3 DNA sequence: TGTGCCAGCAGAAGAGGCACTGAAGCTTTCTTT. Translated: CASRRGTEAFF.

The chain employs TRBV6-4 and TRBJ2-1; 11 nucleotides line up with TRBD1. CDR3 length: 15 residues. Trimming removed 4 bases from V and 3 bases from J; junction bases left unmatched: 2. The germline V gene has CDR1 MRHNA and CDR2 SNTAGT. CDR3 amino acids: CASSVGTGGYNEQFF. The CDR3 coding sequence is TGTGCCAGCAGTGTGGGGACAGGGGGCTACAATGAGCAGTTCTTC.

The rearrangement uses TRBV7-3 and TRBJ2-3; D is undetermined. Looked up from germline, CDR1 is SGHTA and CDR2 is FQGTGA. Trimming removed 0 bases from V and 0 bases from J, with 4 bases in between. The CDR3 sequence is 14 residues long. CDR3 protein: CASSLTLSTDTQYF. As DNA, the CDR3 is TGTGCCAGCAGCTTAACGCTAAGCACAGATACGCAGTATTTT. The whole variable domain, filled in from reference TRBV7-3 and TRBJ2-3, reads GAGVSQTPSNKVTEKGKYVELRCDPISGHTALYWYRQSLGQGPEFLIYFQGTGAADDSGLPNDRFFAVRPEGSVSTLKIQRTERGDSAVYLCASSLTLSTDTQYFGPGTRLTVL.

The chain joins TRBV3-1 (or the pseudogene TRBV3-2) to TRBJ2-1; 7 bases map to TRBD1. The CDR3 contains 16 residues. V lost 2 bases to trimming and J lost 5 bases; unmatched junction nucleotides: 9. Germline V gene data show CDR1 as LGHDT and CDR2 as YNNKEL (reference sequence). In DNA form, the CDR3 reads TGTGCCAGCAGCCAAACCCCGAGGGGGCCCAACAATGAGCAGTTCTTC. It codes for CASSQTPRGPNNEQFF.

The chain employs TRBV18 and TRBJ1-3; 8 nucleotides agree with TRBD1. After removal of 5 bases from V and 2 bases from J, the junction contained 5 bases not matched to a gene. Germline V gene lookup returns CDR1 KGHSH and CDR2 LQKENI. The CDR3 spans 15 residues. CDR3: CASSVDRGAGNTIYF. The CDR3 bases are TGTGCCAGCTCAGTAGACAGGGGAGCTGGAAACACCATATATTTT.

Here the CDR3 DNA reads TGTGCCAGCAGCTATAGGGGCGGGAGCTCCTACAATGAGCAGTTCTTC. Translated, it gives CASSYRGGSSYNEQFF. The V call is TRBV11-3, the J call TRBJ2-1, with 7 nucleotides matching TRBD2. This CDR3 is built from 16 residues. Germline CDR1 and CDR2: SGHNT and YENEEA. V trimming: 4 bases; J trimming: 0 bases; junction bases outside the gene matches: 6.

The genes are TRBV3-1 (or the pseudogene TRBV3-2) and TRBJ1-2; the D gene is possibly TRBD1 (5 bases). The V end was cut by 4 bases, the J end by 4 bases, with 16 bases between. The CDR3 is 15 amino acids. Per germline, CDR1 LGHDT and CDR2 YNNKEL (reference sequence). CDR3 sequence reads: CASSRTGLPGYGYTF. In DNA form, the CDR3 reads TGTGCCAGCAGCCGCACAGGCCTGCCGGGCTATGGCTACACCTTC.

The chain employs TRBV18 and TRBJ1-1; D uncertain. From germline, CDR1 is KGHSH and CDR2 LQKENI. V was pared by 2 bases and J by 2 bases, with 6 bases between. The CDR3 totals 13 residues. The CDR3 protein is CASSPALNTEAFF. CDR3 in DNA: TGTGCCAGCTCACCAGCCCTAAACACTGAAGCTTTCTTT. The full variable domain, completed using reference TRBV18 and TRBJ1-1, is NAGVMQNPRHLVRRRGQEARLRCSPMKGHSHVYWYRQLPEEGLKFMVYLQKENIIDESGMPKERFSAEFPKEGPSILRIQQVVRGDSAAYFCASSPALNTEAFFGQGTRLTVV.

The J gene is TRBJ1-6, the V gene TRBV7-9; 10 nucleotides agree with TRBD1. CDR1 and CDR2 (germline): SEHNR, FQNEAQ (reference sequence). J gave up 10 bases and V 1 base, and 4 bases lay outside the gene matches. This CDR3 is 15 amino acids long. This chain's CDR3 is CASSLGTGGRSPLHF. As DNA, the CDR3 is TGTGCCAGCAGCTTAGGGACAGGGGGTCGATCACCCCTCCACTTT.

The CDR3, as DNA: TGTGCCAGCAGTCACCAGGGTCGGGGCACAGATACGCAGTATTTT. Its translation is CASSHQGRGTDTQYF. The chain employs TRBV6-5 and TRBJ2-3; D might be TRBD1 (5 bases). This CDR3 is built from 15 residues. Trimming stripped 5 bases from V and 1 base from J, with 13 bases between. Germline CDR1 reads MNHEY; CDR2 reads SVGAGI.

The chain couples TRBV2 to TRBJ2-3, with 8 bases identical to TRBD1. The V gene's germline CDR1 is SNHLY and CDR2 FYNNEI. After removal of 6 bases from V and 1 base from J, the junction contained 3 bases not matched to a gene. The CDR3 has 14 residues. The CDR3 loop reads CASRGRGRTDTQYF. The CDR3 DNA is TGTGCCAGCAGAGGCAGGGGGCGCACAGATACGCAGTATTTT.

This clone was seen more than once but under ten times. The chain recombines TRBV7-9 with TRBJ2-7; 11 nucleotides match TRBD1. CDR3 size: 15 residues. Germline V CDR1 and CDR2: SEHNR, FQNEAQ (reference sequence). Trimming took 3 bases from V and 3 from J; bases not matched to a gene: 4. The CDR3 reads CASSLAGTGGYEQYF. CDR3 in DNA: TGTGCCAGCAGCTTGGCCGGGACAGGGGGCTACGAGCAGTACTTC.